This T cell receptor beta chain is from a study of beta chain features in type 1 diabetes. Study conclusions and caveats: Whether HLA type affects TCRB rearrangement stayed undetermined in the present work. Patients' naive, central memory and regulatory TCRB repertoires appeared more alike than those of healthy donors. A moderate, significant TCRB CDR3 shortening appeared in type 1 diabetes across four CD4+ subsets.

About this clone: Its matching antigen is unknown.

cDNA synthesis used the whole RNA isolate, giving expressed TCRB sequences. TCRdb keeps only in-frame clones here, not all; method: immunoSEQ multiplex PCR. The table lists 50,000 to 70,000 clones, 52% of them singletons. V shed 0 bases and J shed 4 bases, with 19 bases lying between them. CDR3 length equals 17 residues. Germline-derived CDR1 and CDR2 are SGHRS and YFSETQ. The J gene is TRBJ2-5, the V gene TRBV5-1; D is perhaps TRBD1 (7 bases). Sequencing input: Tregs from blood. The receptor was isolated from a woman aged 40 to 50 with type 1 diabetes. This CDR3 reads CASSLAPHSQGGETQYF. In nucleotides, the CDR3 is TGCGCCAGCAGCTTGGCCCCTCATTCGCAGGGGGGAGAGACCCAGTACTTC.